This T cell receptor (beta chain) was retrieved from a study of cytomegalovirus exposure and HLA in healthy donors. As concerns this clone: Antigen: not known.

Study-wide results and caveats: Rare TCR sequences predominated, though certain public TCRs were found in many donors. With high specificity and sensitivity, the classifier reportedly diagnosed cytomegalovirus status.

Researchers ran the PCR with 60 Vbeta and 13 Jbeta primers. TCRdb's copy holds only in-frame clones and misses some; the assay was immunoSEQ multiplex PCR. The table has approximately 200,000 clones, 65% to 90% seen once. This CDR3 spans 13 amino acids. Germline V gene sequence: CDR1 SGHTA, CDR2 FQGTGA. The junction had 1 base not matched to a gene; V was cut back by 2 bases and J by 3 bases. Sample: PBMCs. This receptor was obtained from a girl aged 10 to 17 in good health and CMV-seronegative. The gene calls are TRBV7-3 and TRBJ2-7; TRBD1 matches 7 bases. CDR3 sequence (DNA): TGTGCCAGCAGCTTAGCAGGGGGCTACGAGCAGTACTTC. Its protein is CASSLAGGYEQYF.